The rows below give T cell receptor beta chains drawn from one sample of a study of blood T cell repertoires in COVID-19. Clones were read by immunoSEQ multiplex PCR, and TCRdb kept only the in-frame ones, dropping some. Among under 200,000 clones listed, roughly 84% were seen once. Sequencing was done on a sample of peripheral blood. Receptors originate from a woman aged 45 to 65 with COVID-19, enrolled during active disease. The CDR3 runs from the conserved cysteine through the conserved F or W. Fields, in order: clone size, D gene, J gene, V gene, CDR3 protein, CDR3 DNA. A D gene is named only where the DNA matches it firmly. Some rows mark clone size as missing; the rest say once, few, many or name a class of expanded clone.

NA	TRBD1	TRBJ1-5	TRBV2	CASSGEVTGGQPQHF	TGTGCCAGCAGTGGAGAGGTTACAGGGGGACAGCCCCAGCATTTT
once	NA	TRBJ1-5	TRBV28	CASSLNGYQPQHF	TGTGCCAGCAGTTTAAACGGTTATCAGCCCCAGCATTTT
NA	NA	TRBJ2-7	TRBV7-8	CASSANGYEQYF	TGTGCCAGCAGCGCAAACGGGTACGAGCAGTACTTC
NA	TRBD2	TRBJ2-3	TRBV13	CASSPRAGGPGDTQYF	TGTGCCAGCAGTCCCCGGGCGGGGGGGCCGGGAGATACGCAGTATTTT
NA	TRBD1	TRBJ1-3	TRBV7-2	CASSVGQNSGNTIYF	TGTGCCAGCAGCGTGGGACAGAACTCTGGAAACACCATATATTTT
NA	TRBD2	TRBJ2-3	TRBV5-4	CASSSRGLATDTQYF	TGTGCCAGCAGCTCGCGGGGGTTAGCCACAGATACGCAGTATTTT
few	NA	TRBJ1-1	TRBV27	CASKMGQNTEAFF	TGTGCCAGCAAGATGGGACAGAACACTGAAGCTTTCTTT
many	NA	TRBJ1-4	TRBV12-3/TRBV12-4	CASSFSYEKLFF	TGTGCCAGCAGTTTCAGTTATGAAAAACTGTTTTTT
NA	NA	TRBJ2-7	TRBV25-1	CASMTGHFNEQYF	TGTGCCAGCATGACGGGACACTTCAACGAGCAGTACTTC
NA	NA	TRBJ1-3	TRBV5-1	CASSPDSTGNTIYF	TGCGCCAGCAGCCCGGACAGTACTGGAAACACCATATATTTT
NA	TRBD1	TRBJ1-5	TRBV19	CASSTRDRGNQPQHF	TGTGCCAGTAGTACCCGGGACAGGGGGAATCAGCCCCAGCATTTT
NA	TRBD1	TRBJ2-7	TRBV29-1	CSVEDRPTYEQYF	TGCAGCGTTGAGGACAGGCCGACCTACGAGCAGTACTTC
NA	NA	TRBJ2-1	TRBV18	CASSPPGNEQFF	TGTGCCAGCTCACCCCCAGGGAATGAGCAGTTCTTC
NA	NA	TRBJ1-4	TRBV6-6	CATTKGIGEKLFF	TGTGCCACCACGAAGGGGATTGGAGAAAAACTGTTTTTT
NA	NA	TRBJ2-2	TRBV3-1/TRBV3-2	CASSQPGNTGELFF	TGTGCCAGCAGCCAACCAGGGAACACCGGGGAGCTGTTTTTT
NA	TRBD2	TRBJ2-5	TRBV4-1	CASSPFGGQETQYF	TGCGCCAGCAGCCCTTTCGGGGGGCAAGAGACCCAGTACTTC
NA	NA	TRBJ1-1	TRBV15	CATSGGVNTEAFF	TGTGCCACCAGCGGGGGGGTGAACACTGAAGCTTTCTTT
NA	NA	TRBJ1-4	TRBV30	CAWSPGVEKLFF	TGTGCCTGGAGTCCGGGGGTTGAAAAACTGTTTTTT
NA	TRBD2	TRBJ2-1	TRBV5-1	CASSLGLAGVTRFF	TGCGCCAGCAGCTTGGGACTAGCGGGGGTTACCCGGTTCTTC
NA	TRBD2	TRBJ2-2	TRBV6-4	CASSDRGGAGGELFF	TGTGCCAGCAGTGATCGCGGGGGGGCTGGCGGGGAGCTGTTTTTT
once	TRBD1	TRBJ2-5	TRBV6-5	CASSPGTGEETQYF	TGTGCCAGCAGCCCCGGGACAGGGGAAGAGACCCAGTACTTC
NA	NA	TRBJ1-1	TRBV6-5	CASRLPLSGTEAFF	TGTGCCAGCAGGCTCCCGTTGAGTGGCACTGAAGCTTTCTTT
once	TRBD1	TRBJ1-1	TRBV7-2	CASSHLGRQGVDTEAFF	TGTGCCAGCAGCCACCTGGGGAGACAGGGGGTTGACACTGAAGCTTTCTTT
NA	TRBD1	TRBJ2-2	TRBV6-1	CASSERQGAVTGELFF	TGTGCCAGCAGTGAGCGACAGGGGGCGGTCACCGGGGAGCTGTTTTTT
NA	TRBD1	TRBJ1-2	TRBV7-2	CASSLGTAYGYTF	TGTGCCAGCAGCTTGGGGACAGCCTATGGCTACACCTTC
NA	TRBD1	TRBJ1-2	TRBV27	CASSLHRQGAAGHSYGYTF	TGTGCCAGCAGTCTCCATCGACAGGGGGCGGCGGGTCATTCCTATGGCTACACCTTC
NA	NA	TRBJ1-1	TRBV5-5	CASSLDWQLTNTEAFF	TGTGCCAGCAGCCTTGACTGGCAGCTAACGAACACTGAAGCTTTCTTT
NA	NA	TRBJ1-2	TRBV4-1	CASSLRVGGNYGYTF	TGCGCCAGCAGCCTCAGGGTCGGGGGGAACTATGGCTACACCTTC
NA	NA	TRBJ2-1	TRBV7-2	CASSLAGPYNEQFF	TGTGCCAGCAGTCTCGCGGGACCCTACAATGAGCAGTTCTTC
NA	NA	TRBJ2-7	TRBV6-2/TRBV6-3	CASSFPPGKSSSYEQYF	TGTGCCAGCAGTTTCCCACCAGGGAAATCAAGCTCCTACGAGCAGTACTTC
NA	TRBD1	TRBJ2-2	TRBV19	CASSAAGTGNTGELFF	TGTGCCAGTAGTGCCGCGGGGACAGGTAACACCGGGGAGCTGTTTTTT
NA	NA	TRBJ2-7	TRBV5-4	CASSVEGGHLEQYF	TGTGCCAGCTCGGTGGAGGGAGGACATCTCGAGCAGTACTTC
NA	NA	TRBJ2-1	TRBV7-2	CASSLFSSNEQFF	TGTGCCAGCAGCTTATTTAGCAGCAATGAGCAGTTCTTC
NA	TRBD1	TRBJ1-2	TRBV5-4	CASSPPGQGVSYGYTF	TGTGCCAGCAGCCCCCCGGGACAGGGGGTTAGTTATGGCTACACCTTC
NA	NA	TRBJ1-4	TRBV6-6	CASSLGGTNEKLFF	TGTGCCAGCAGTCTCGGGGGGACTAATGAAAAACTGTTTTTT
NA	TRBD1	TRBJ2-7	TRBV19	CASSMDRDREQYF	TGTGCCAGTAGTATGGACAGGGATCGCGAGCAGTACTTC
NA	TRBD1	TRBJ1-4	TRBV9	CASSGRPHQGAGEKLFF	TGTGCCAGCAGCGGTCGTCCACATCAGGGGGCAGGTGAAAAACTGTTTTTT
NA	NA	TRBJ1-2	TRBV5-6	CASSLGNGYIGYTF	TGTGCCAGCAGCCTGGGCAACGGGTACATCGGCTACACCTTC
NA	TRBD2	TRBJ2-1	TRBV11-3	CASSLVGGVYNEQFF	TGTGCCAGCAGCTTAGTTGGGGGGGTCTACAATGAGCAGTTCTTC
NA	TRBD1	TRBJ1-2	TRBV19	CASSIGLGTGGDLIYGYTF	TGTGCCAGTAGTATCGGGCTCGGGACAGGGGGCGATTTAATCTATGGCTACACCTTC
NA	TRBD1	TRBJ1-5	TRBV10-3	CAISERTGGNQPQHF	TGTGCCATCAGTGAAAGGACAGGGGGCAATCAGCCCCAGCATTTT
NA	NA	TRBJ2-1	TRBV11-3	CASSSDSYNEQFF	TGTGCCAGCAGCTCGGACAGCTACAATGAGCAGTTCTTC
NA	TRBD1	TRBJ1-2	TRBV6-5	CASSPRTGDYGYTF	TGTGCCAGCAGTCCCCGGACAGGAGACTATGGCTACACCTTC
NA	TRBD1	TRBJ1-2	TRBV29-1	CSVEKEAGGFYGYTF	TGCAGCGTTGAAAAAGAGGCAGGGGGGTTCTATGGCTACACCTTC
once	TRBD1	TRBJ2-1	TRBV11-2	CASSFGTGSYNEQFF	TGTGCCAGCAGCTTCGGGACAGGTTCCTACAATGAGCAGTTCTTC
NA	NA	TRBJ2-7	TRBV19	CASSIGAPYEQYF	TGTGCCAGTAGTATAGGGGCCCCCTACGAGCAGTACTTC
NA	TRBD1	TRBJ1-2	TRBV7-8	CASSQTGGVYGYTF	TGTGCCAGTAGCCAAACAGGGGGCGTCTATGGCTACACCTTC
NA	TRBD1	TRBJ2-7	TRBV5-6	CASSSKLSGTGYEQYF	TGTGCCAGCAGCTCCAAGCTATCCGGGACAGGGTACGAGCAGTACTTC
NA	NA	TRBJ2-5	TRBV29-1	CSVRGGGDETQYF	TGCAGCGTAAGGGGGGGCGGGGATGAGACCCAGTACTTC
NA	NA	TRBJ1-1	TRBV6-2/TRBV6-3	CASSYPSEAFF	TGTGCCAGCAGTTACCCCAGTGAAGCTTTCTTT
NA	TRBD1	TRBJ1-1	TRBV27	CASSARQGNAEAFF	TGTGCCAGCAGTGCCCGACAGGGGAACGCTGAAGCTTTCTTT
NA	TRBD1	TRBJ2-7	TRBV2	CASRRDSFSYEQYF	TGTGCCAGCAGAAGGGACAGCTTCTCCTACGAGCAGTACTTC
NA	TRBD1	TRBJ2-7	TRBV24-1	CATSDDGTAAAEQYF	TGTGCCACCAGTGATGACGGGACAGCGGCGGCCGAGCAGTACTTC
NA	NA	TRBJ2-7	TRBV7-9	CASSWTEGNYEQYF	TGTGCCAGCAGCTGGACGGAGGGGAACTACGAGCAGTACTTC
NA	NA	TRBJ2-7	TRBV5-4	CASSLVGGEQYF	TGTGCCAGCAGCTTGGTTGGGGGGGAGCAGTACTTC
NA	NA	TRBJ2-1	TRBV13	CASSSYEQVDNEQFF	TGTGCCAGCAGCTCCTATGAACAGGTTGACAATGAGCAGTTCTTC
NA	NA	TRBJ2-3	TRBV5-1	CASSLGQFADTQYF	TGCGCCAGCAGCTTGGGACAGTTCGCAGATACGCAGTATTTT
NA	NA	TRBJ1-5	TRBV3-1/TRBV3-2	CASSQHNQPQHF	TGTGCCAGCAGCCAACACAATCAGCCCCAGCATTTT
NA	TRBD2	TRBJ2-5	TRBV4-2	CASSQEDLAGGPETQYF	TGTGCCAGCAGCCAAGAGGATCTAGCGGGGGGGCCCGAGACCCAGTACTTC
NA	NA	TRBJ1-2	TRBV7-3	CASSLPRQGYGYTF	TGTGCCAGCAGCCTCCCGAGGCAGGGCTATGGCTACACCTTC